This is a list of T cell receptor beta chains from one sample in a study of T cells in Graves' hyperthyroidism and ophthalmopathy. From the multiplex PCR reads, TCRdb called clonotypes with MiXCR, one entry per CDR3 protein. This repertoire shows around 490,000 distinct CDR3 sequences, 15% to 20% found once; its top ten account for roughly 47%. Sequences were obtained from blood. These receptor sequences come from a man aged 40-55 years with Graves' ophthalmopathy. Both conserved end residues are part of each CDR3. A D gene is named only where the DNA matches it firmly. The size entry is marked missing in some rows and otherwise reads once, few, many or a size class.

cdr3_aa: CSPSGSVGFGSYNEQFF; cdr3_nt: TGCAGTCCATCGGGGTCAGTTGGTTTTGGCTCCTACAATGAGCAGTTCTTC; d_call: -; j_call: TRBJ2-1; v_call: TRBV20-1; clone_size: few
cdr3_aa: CASSLEQAFGALHF; cdr3_nt: TGTGCCAGCAGCTTAGAACAGGCCTTCGGGGCCCTCCACTTT; d_call: -; j_call: TRBJ1-6; v_call: TRBV7-2; clone_size: -
cdr3_aa: CASGLVLGGGGGNEQFF; cdr3_nt: TGTGCTAGTGGTTTGGTACTGGGAGGCGGGGGGGGCAATGAGCAGTTCTTC; d_call: TRBD2; j_call: TRBJ2-1; v_call: TRBV12-5; clone_size: -
cdr3_aa: CATSGGINQPQHF; cdr3_nt: TGTGCCACCAGTGGGGGGATTAATCAGCCCCAGCATTTT; d_call: -; j_call: TRBJ1-5; v_call: TRBV15; clone_size: -
cdr3_aa: CAWALTGFGQPQHF; cdr3_nt: TGTGCCTGGGCTCTTACAGGGTTTGGGCAGCCCCAGCATTTT; d_call: -; j_call: TRBJ1-5; v_call: TRBV30; clone_size: many
cdr3_aa: CASSLSLGMGTDTQYF; cdr3_nt: TGTGCCAGCAGTTTAAGTTTGGGGATGGGCACAGATACGCAGTATTTT; d_call: -; j_call: TRBJ2-3; v_call: TRBV12-3/TRBV12-4; clone_size: many
cdr3_aa: CASSFDSPYEQYF; cdr3_nt: TGTGCCAGCAGTTTTGACAGTCCCTACGAGCAGTACTTC; d_call: -; j_call: TRBJ2-7; v_call: TRBV28; clone_size: many
cdr3_aa: CASSLAPQGTDTQYF; cdr3_nt: TGTGCCAGCAGCTTGGCCCCCCAGGGCACAGATACGCAGTATTTT; d_call: -; j_call: TRBJ2-3; v_call: TRBV5-6; clone_size: -
cdr3_aa: CASSLRTDLNTEAFF; cdr3_nt: TGTGCCAGCAGCCTAAGGACGGATTTGAACACTGAAGCTTTCTTT; d_call: -; j_call: TRBJ1-1; v_call: TRBV7-9; clone_size: -
cdr3_aa: CASQLRRNTEAFF; cdr3_nt: TGTGCCAGTCAGTTAAGGCGGAACACTGAAGCTTTCTTT; d_call: -; j_call: TRBJ1-1; v_call: TRBV6-2/TRBV6-3; clone_size: few
cdr3_aa: CASSISGATNEKLFF; cdr3_nt: TGTGCCAGTAGTATTTCAGGTGCAACTAATGAAAAACTGTTTTTT; d_call: -; j_call: TRBJ1-4; v_call: TRBV19; clone_size: -
cdr3_aa: CASTHTSTNEQFF; cdr3_nt: TGTGCCAGCACTCACACTAGCACCAATGAGCAGTTCTTC; d_call: -; j_call: TRBJ2-1; v_call: TRBV28; clone_size: many
cdr3_aa: CASSFSGTQPNEQYF; cdr3_nt: TGTGCCAGCAGCTTTTCAGGGACCCAGCCCAACGAGCAGTACTTC; d_call: -; j_call: TRBJ2-7; v_call: TRBV7-2; clone_size: many
cdr3_aa: CASSLEGTGGADTQYF; cdr3_nt: TGTGCCAGCAGCTTAGAAGGGACAGGGGGGGCAGATACGCAGTATTTT; d_call: TRBD1; j_call: TRBJ2-3; v_call: TRBV7-2; clone_size: many
cdr3_aa: CAISFGTGREQFF; cdr3_nt: TGTGCCATCAGTTTCGGGACAGGACGTGAGCAGTTCTTC; d_call: TRBD1; j_call: TRBJ2-1; v_call: TRBV10-3; clone_size: few
cdr3_aa: CASSLDPGSSYEQYF; cdr3_nt: TGCGCCAGCAGCTTGGATCCAGGAAGCTCCTACGAGCAGTACTTC; d_call: -; j_call: TRBJ2-7; v_call: TRBV5-1; clone_size: -
cdr3_aa: CAWSADSFNQPQHF; cdr3_nt: TGTGCCTGGAGTGCGGACAGCTTCAATCAGCCCCAGCATTTT; d_call: -; j_call: TRBJ1-5; v_call: TRBV30; clone_size: many
cdr3_aa: CASYPLGISYNEQFF; cdr3_nt: TGTGCCAGCTACCCTCTGGGGATCTCCTACAATGAGCAGTTCTTC; d_call: -; j_call: TRBJ2-1; v_call: TRBV27; clone_size: few
cdr3_aa: CASRGLDGYTF; cdr3_nt: TGTGCCAGCAGGGGACTCGATGGCTACACCTTC; d_call: -; j_call: TRBJ1-2; v_call: TRBV2; clone_size: many
cdr3_aa: CASSSMGAAGELFF; cdr3_nt: TGTGCCAGCAGCTCCATGGGGGCTGCCGGGGAGCTGTTTTTT; d_call: -; j_call: TRBJ2-2; v_call: TRBV11-1; clone_size: many
cdr3_aa: CASSYSSGRRGEAFF; cdr3_nt: TGTGCCAGCAGTTACTCGTCAGGTCGCCGAGGTGAAGCTTTCTTT; d_call: -; j_call: TRBJ1-1; v_call: TRBV6-5; clone_size: few
cdr3_aa: CASSPDQATHEKLFF; cdr3_nt: TGTGCCAGCAGCCCTGATCAGGCTACTCATGAAAAACTGTTTTTT; d_call: -; j_call: TRBJ1-4; v_call: TRBV7-9; clone_size: few
cdr3_aa: CSARSASGRTDTQYF; cdr3_nt: TGCAGTGCTAGATCAGCTAGCGGGAGAACAGATACGCAGTATTTT; d_call: TRBD2; j_call: TRBJ2-3; v_call: TRBV20-1; clone_size: few
cdr3_aa: CASSSPGTSYEQYF; cdr3_nt: TGTGCCAGCAGTTCCCCCGGGACTAGCTACGAGCAGTACTTC; d_call: TRBD2; j_call: TRBJ2-7; v_call: TRBV6-1; clone_size: -
cdr3_aa: CASSVTGANEKLFF; cdr3_nt: TGTGCCAGCAGCGTGACAGGGGCTAATGAAAAACTGTTTTTT; d_call: TRBD1; j_call: TRBJ1-4; v_call: TRBV13; clone_size: few
cdr3_aa: CSALGTTDTQYF; cdr3_nt: TGCAGTGCTTTAGGTACCACAGATACGCAGTATTTT; d_call: -; j_call: TRBJ2-3; v_call: TRBV20-1; clone_size: -
cdr3_aa: CGVDKGQFNEKLFF; cdr3_nt: TGCGGGGTGGATAAGGGACAGTTTAATGAAAAACTGTTTTTT; d_call: TRBD1; j_call: TRBJ1-4; v_call: TRBV20-1; clone_size: -
cdr3_aa: CASSSLINHIYNEQFF; cdr3_nt: TGTGCCAGCAGTTCGCTTATAAACCATATTTACAATGAGCAGTTCTTC; d_call: -; j_call: TRBJ2-1; v_call: TRBV12-3/TRBV12-4; clone_size: few
cdr3_aa: CASSRGRGYNEQFF; cdr3_nt: TGTGCCAGCTCAAGGGGGAGGGGGTACAATGAGCAGTTCTTC; d_call: -; j_call: TRBJ2-1; v_call: TRBV6-2/TRBV6-3; clone_size: many
cdr3_aa: CATLRPGQVNTEAFF; cdr3_nt: TGTGCCACCCTTCGCCCGGGACAAGTGAACACTGAAGCTTTCTTT; d_call: -; j_call: TRBJ1-1; v_call: TRBV6-1; clone_size: -
cdr3_aa: CASRLRSSANTGELFF; cdr3_nt: TGCGCCAGCAGGTTGCGTTCTAGCGCGAACACCGGGGAGCTGTTTTTT; d_call: -; j_call: TRBJ2-2; v_call: TRBV5-1; clone_size: -
cdr3_aa: CASSVDQGYNQPQHF; cdr3_nt: TGTGCCAGCAGCGTCGACCAGGGTTACAATCAGCCCCAGCATTTT; d_call: -; j_call: TRBJ1-5; v_call: TRBV28; clone_size: few
cdr3_aa: CASRDGLAGSYEQYF; cdr3_nt: TGTGCCAGCAGAGACGGACTAGCGGGTTCCTACGAGCAGTACTTC; d_call: TRBD2; j_call: TRBJ2-7; v_call: TRBV3-1; clone_size: many
cdr3_aa: CSALAGVRETQYF; cdr3_nt: TGCAGTGCCTTAGCGGGGGTCCGAGAGACCCAGTACTTC; d_call: TRBD2; j_call: TRBJ2-5; v_call: TRBV20-1; clone_size: many
cdr3_aa: CASSLLGVPYTEAFF; cdr3_nt: TGTGCCAGCAGCTTATTAGGGGTTCCTTATACTGAAGCTTTCTTT; d_call: -; j_call: TRBJ1-1; v_call: TRBV7-9; clone_size: few
cdr3_aa: CASSFVARSKYF; cdr3_nt: TGTGCCAGCAGTTTTGTAGCCAGGTCTAAGTACTTC; d_call: -; j_call: TRBJ2-4; v_call: TRBV12-3/TRBV12-4; clone_size: -
cdr3_aa: CASSPRTVDGYTF; cdr3_nt: TGTGCCAGCAGTCCCCGGACAGTTGATGGCTACACCTTC; d_call: -; j_call: TRBJ1-2; v_call: TRBV12-3/TRBV12-4; clone_size: few
cdr3_aa: CATRGGDGYTF; cdr3_nt: TGTGCCACCAGGGGTGGGGATGGCTACACCTTC; d_call: -; j_call: TRBJ1-2; v_call: TRBV10-3; clone_size: -